A single sample gave rise to the 23 T cell receptor beta chains below, sequenced in a study of T cell responses to AZD1222 COVID-19 vaccine. Data came from immunoSEQ multiplex PCR; TCRdb stores just in-frame clones and leaves some out. Found here are some 130,000 clones, approximately 90% of them singletons; the top ten hold roughly 2.6%. The material was peripheral blood, obtained on day 0 of AZD1222 vaccination. These receptors were obtained from an adult in good health.

The chain uses TRBV12-3 or TRBV12-4 and TRBJ1-2; D is possibly TRBD1 (5 bases). V lost 7 bases and J lost 6, with 9 bases in between. The CDR3 consists of 11 residues. DNA for the CDR3: TGTGCCAGCACAATAGGGGATGGCTACACCTTC. This gives the protein CASTIGDGYTF.

This clone has more than one count but fewer than ten. The chain recombines TRBV6-6 with TRBJ1-1; 8 bases agree with TRBD1. CDR3 length: 12 amino acids. V was pared by 7 bases and J by 5 bases, with 3 bases of the junction left unmatched. Germline assignment: CDR1 MNHNY and CDR2 SVGAGI (reference sequence). The DNA for the CDR3 is TGTGCCAGCAAAACAGGGGGTACTGAAGCTTTCTTT. It codes for CASKTGGTEAFF.

The CDR3 sequence is CASSFRGRNTEAFF. The CDR3 nucleotides are TGTGCCAGCAGTTTTCGGGGGAGGAACACTGAAGCTTTCTTT. The chain links TRBV28 to TRBJ1-1, with D tentatively TRBD1 (5 bases). CDR3 length: 14 amino acids. Deletions cut 3 bases from V and 1 base from J, with 9 bases between. Germline V gene lookup returns CDR1 MDHEN and CDR2 SYDVKM.

The chain employs TRBV12-3 or TRBV12-4 and TRBJ1-5; no definite D call. The CDR3 is 13 residues long. Trimming took off 7 bases at V and 0 bases at J, with 7 bases between the two ends. As DNA, the CDR3 is TGTGCCAGCACGCACTTTAGCAATCAGCCCCAGCATTTT. Translation gives CASTHFSNQPQHF.

The chain carries TRBV7-2 and TRBJ1-6, with D possibly TRBD1 on 6 matching bases. The CDR3 extends over 15 amino acids. Per germline, CDR1 SGHTA and CDR2 FQGNSA. Trimming cost V 1 base and J 7 bases, with 11 bases left between them. The CDR3 sequence: CASSLEGQGNSPLHF. For the CDR3, the DNA is TGTGCCAGCAGCTTAGAAGGGCAGGGGAATTCACCCCTCCACTTT.

This clone has a single count. The rearrangement joins TRBV7-9 to TRBJ2-7; the match to TRBD2 covers 9 bases. The CDR3 has 14 residues. Germline V gene lookup returns CDR1 SEHNR and CDR2 FQNEAQ (reference sequence). The V gene end was trimmed by 8 bases and the J gene end by 6 bases; junction bases not matched to a gene: 11. CDR3 sequence: CASSQSGLAGEQYF. The CDR3 nucleotides are TGTGCCAGCTCCCAATCGGGACTAGCTGGCGAGCAGTACTTC.

The chain combines TRBV11-2 with TRBJ2-3, with 8 bases lining up with TRBD2. Germline CDR1 SGHAT, CDR2 FQNNGV. The CDR3 has 16 amino acids. After removal of 3 bases from V and 4 bases from J, the junction contained 9 bases not matched to a gene. The CDR3 DNA follows: TGTGCCAGCAGCTTCACTAGCGGCCAGCCCCCAGATACGCAGTATTTT. Residues: CASSFTSGQPPDTQYF.

CDR3 sequence (DNA): TGTGCCAGCAGCCAAGACAGAGGAGAGACCCAGTACTTC. Translation: CASSQDRGETQYF. The J gene is TRBJ2-5, the V gene TRBV4-2; D is undetermined. The V end lost 0 bases, the J end lost 4 bases, and 6 bases lay between the germline ends. Germline CDR1 and CDR2: LGHNA and YNFKEQ. The CDR3 is 13 residues long.

V is TRBV11-2 and J is TRBJ2-1; D could derive from TRBD1 or TRBD2 (6 bases each). Between the trimmed V and J ends, which lost 5 bases and 8 bases, there was a span of 28 bases. The CDR3 runs 18 residues. Germline CDR1 SGHAT, CDR2 FQNNGV. The CDR3 DNA follows: TGTGCCAGCAGCCCTTTCCCTTATCGGGGGCTGACAACGGATGAGCAGTTCTTC. Translated: CASSPFPYRGLTTDEQFF.

This clone was picked up one time. The chain combines TRBV19 with TRBJ2-7; weak D call: TRBD1 (6 bases). Germline CDR1 and CDR2: LNHDA and SQIVND (reference sequence). Trimming removed 1 base at V and 4 bases at J, with 8 bases between. This CDR3 spans 13 amino acids. The CDR3 sequence: CASSIGGRYEQYF. The CDR3 DNA is TGTGCCAGTAGTATAGGGGGGCGGTACGAGCAGTACTTC. Complete variable domain (other parts from reference TRBV19 and TRBJ2-7): DGGITQSPKYLFRKEGQNVTLSCEQNLNHDAMYWYRQDPGQGLRLIYYSQIVNDFQKGDIAEGYSVSREKKESFPLTVTSAQKNPTAFYLCASSIGGRYEQYFGPGTRLTVT.

The chain combines TRBV28 with TRBJ2-3; 7 nucleotides agree with TRBD1. Germline V gene lookup returns CDR1 MDHEN and CDR2 SYDVKM. The trim removed 3 bases at V and 2 bases at J, leaving 5 bases unmatched. This CDR3 has 15 residues. The CDR3 spells CASSLTGQATDTQYF. CDR3 DNA sequence: TGTGCCAGCAGTTTGACAGGGCAAGCCACAGATACGCAGTATTTT.

The chain couples TRBV5-1 to TRBJ2-5, with 9 nucleotides matching TRBD1. Looked up from germline, CDR1 is SGHRS and CDR2 is YFSETQ. CDR3 length equals 14 residues. V lost 4 bases to trimming and J lost 4 bases; unmatched junction nucleotides: 5. Written as DNA, the CDR3 is TGCGCCAGCAGCCGGGGACAGGGAGGAGAGACCCAGTACTTC. Its translation is CASSRGQGGETQYF.

This clone was observed a few times. CDR3 residues: CASSQEWRNGNEQFF. DNA of the CDR3: TGTGCCAGCAGCCAAGAGTGGCGAAATGGTAATGAGCAGTTCTTC. The rearrangement links TRBV3-1 (or the pseudogene TRBV3-2) to TRBJ2-1, with unresolved D. Between the trimmed V and J ends, which lost 0 bases and 7 bases, there was a span of 13 bases. The CDR3 runs 15 residues. Germline CDR1 and CDR2: LGHDT and YNNKEL (reference sequence).

The chain uses TRBV19 and TRBJ1-5; TRBD1 matches at 8 bases. V lost 7 bases and J lost 0; bases outside the gene matches: 5. The V gene's germline CDR1 is LNHDA and CDR2 SQIVND (reference sequence). The CDR3 runs to 15 residues. The CDR3 loop reads CASNPTGASNQPQHF. The CDR3 nucleotides read TGTGCCAGTAACCCGACAGGGGCTAGCAATCAGCCCCAGCATTTT.

This chain uses TRBV5-1 with TRBJ1-5, with D unclear. Trimming stripped 0 bases from V and 7 bases from J, with 14 bases between. This CDR3 comprises 15 residues. The germline V gene has CDR1 SGHRS and CDR2 YFSETQ. The CDR3 DNA is TGCGCCAGCAGCTTGGTCCCGGGATCCGAACAGCCCCAGCATTTT. Translated, it gives CASSLVPGSEQPQHF.

The CDR3 loop reads CASRSGQYEAFF. The CDR3 coding sequence is TGTGCCAGCAGGAGTGGACAGTATGAAGCTTTCTTT. The chain couples TRBV2 to TRBJ1-1; D is perhaps TRBD1 (6 bases). Trimming left V 6 bases short and J 7 bases short, with 12 bases between. CDR3 length: 12 residues. Germline V lookup: CDR1 SNHLY, CDR2 FYNNEI. Full variable domain (outside the CDR3, taken from reference TRBV2 and TRBJ1-1): EPEVTQTPSHQVTQMGQEVILRCVPISNHLYFYWYRQILGQKVEFLVSFYNNEISEKSEIFDDQFSVERPDGSNFTLKIRSTKLEDSAMYFCASRSGQYEAFFGQGTRLTVV.

The V call is TRBV28, the J call TRBJ1-2; D might be TRBD1 (5 bases). Germline CDR1 and CDR2: MDHEN and SYDVKM. The CDR3 extends over 14 amino acids. The V gene lost 7 bases and the J gene lost 3 bases, with 15 bases spanning the gap. The CDR3 is CASTSGRGDYGYTF. CDR3 DNA sequence: TGTGCCAGCACCTCGGGTCGGGGGGACTATGGCTACACCTTC.

This chain uses TRBV28 with TRBJ2-3; 7 nucleotides line up with TRBD2. The ends lost 10 bases at V and 3 bases at J; junction bases unmatched: 10. CDR1 and CDR2 (germline): MDHEN, SYDVKM. The CDR3 runs to 14 residues. CDR3: CATSGRESTDTQYF. CDR3 bases: TGTGCCACTTCCGGGCGGGAGTCTACAGATACGCAGTATTTT.

The count of this clone is one. The V and J genes are TRBV9 and TRBJ2-1; D might be TRBD1 (5 bases). V shed 4 bases and J shed 4 bases, with 9 bases lying between them. This CDR3 is 13 amino acids long. Germline CDR1 reads SGDLS; CDR2 reads YYNGEE. CDR3 bases: TGTGCCAGCAGCTCCACAGGTTACAATGAGCAGTTCTTC. Translation: CASSSTGYNEQFF.

This clone was seen only once. The V and J genes are TRBV6-6 and TRBJ2-7, with 10 bases aligning to TRBD1. With V trimmed by 5 bases and J by 2 bases, 12 bases remained unmatched. Germline-derived CDR1 and CDR2 are MNHNY and SVGAGI (reference sequence). The CDR3 runs 17 residues. DNA for the CDR3: TGTGCCAGCAGTCACATCACCGGGACAGGGGTCCCCTACGAGCAGTACTTC. Protein product: CASSHITGTGVPYEQYF.

The CDR3 nucleotides are TGTGCCTGGAGGGGGACAGGCCTCAATCAGCCCCAGCATTTT. It specifies CAWRGTGLNQPQHF. V and J are TRBV30 and TRBJ1-5; 8 positions match TRBD1. Germline CDR1 and CDR2: GTSNPN and SVGIG (reference sequence). The V gene end was trimmed by 3 bases and the J gene end by 3 bases; junction bases not matched to a gene: 4. This CDR3 has 14 residues.

The rearrangement links TRBV5-1 to TRBJ2-2, with no clear D. This CDR3 contains 14 residues. Trimming stripped 0 bases from V and 3 bases from J, with 6 bases between. The V gene's germline CDR1 is SGHRS and CDR2 YFSETQ. The CDR3 nucleotides read TGCGCCAGCAGCTTGGGGGATTACACCGGGGAGCTGTTTTTT. As protein: CASSLGDYTGELFF.

This clone appeared a single time. The gene calls are TRBV28 and TRBJ1-1, with 8 bases matching TRBD1. The CDR3 loop spans 16 amino acids. In germline, CDR1 is MDHEN, CDR2 SYDVKM. V was clipped by 6 bases and J by 3 bases; unmatched bases: 12. CDR3 in DNA: TGTGCCAGCAGCCGCCTACGGACAGGGCGGGACACTGAAGCTTTCTTT. Protein sequence: CASSRLRTGRDTEAFF. Filled out from reference TRBV28 and TRBJ1-1, the complete variable domain reads DVKVTQSSRYLVKRTGEKVFLECVQDMDHENMFWYRQDPGLGLRLIYFSYDVKMKEKGDIPEGYSVSREKKERFSLILESASTNQTSMYLCASSRLRTGRDTEAFFGQGTRLTVV.